The 21 T cell receptor beta chains reported below all come from one sample, sequenced in a study of cytomegalovirus exposure and HLA in healthy donors. A multiplex PCR was run with 60 Vbeta primers and 13 Jbeta primers. The data were produced by immunoSEQ multiplex PCR, yet TCRdb's version contains in-frame clones alone and is incomplete. The table records some 210,000 clones, over 60% of them present only once. The specimen sequenced was PBMCs. The receptors derive from a woman aged 25 to 45 in good health and CMV-seropositive.

This clone was detected a few times. The V gene is TRBV7-3, the J gene TRBJ2-2; 12 bases line up with TRBD2. Germline lookup yields CDR1 SGHTA and CDR2 FQGTGA. Germline trimming cut 5 bases from V and 7 bases from J; bases unmatched to any gene: 11. The CDR3 has 17 residues. CDR3: CASSPNPTSGSGGELFF. The CDR3 DNA follows: TGTGCCAGCAGCCCAAACCCGACTAGCGGGAGCGGCGGGGAGCTGTTTTTT.

This clone was observed once. The V call is TRBV28, the J call TRBJ1-2; TRBD1 aligns across 8 bases. The CDR3 runs 15 residues. The ends lost 5 bases at V and 5 bases at J; junction bases unmatched: 10. The germline V gene encodes CDR1 MDHEN and CDR2 SYDVKM. CDR3 bases: TGTGCCAGCAGTCCTGCAGGGGGCCCACTGTATGGCTACACCTTC. As protein: CASSPAGGPLYGYTF.

The table lists this clone with a count of one. The gene calls are TRBV7-9 and TRBJ1-5, with a possible D match to TRBD1 (6 bases). Germline V CDR1 and CDR2: SEHNR, FQNEAQ (reference sequence). The CDR3 extends over 16 amino acids. Trimming took 1 base from V and 2 from J, leaving 12 bases between them. The CDR3 sequence: CASSLGGGAGNQPQHF. CDR3 sequence (DNA): TGTGCCAGCAGCTTAGGAGGGGGGGCAGGCAATCAGCCCCAGCATTTT. Full variable domain (rest looked up from reference TRBV7-9 and TRBJ1-5): DTGVSQNPRHKITKRGQNVTFRCDPISEHNRLYWYRQTLGQGPEFLTYFQNEAQLEKSRLLSDRFSAERPKGSFSTLEIQRTEQGDSAMYLCASSLGGGAGNQPQHFGDGTRLSIL.

The J gene is TRBJ1-2, the V gene TRBV7-9; TRBD1 matches at 9 bases. J was trimmed by 3 bases and V by 2 bases; bases with no gene match: 4. CDR3 length equals 15 residues. CDR1 and CDR2 from the germline V gene are SEHNR and FQNEAQ (reference sequence). The CDR3 DNA follows: TGTGCCAGCAGCTTAAAAGGACAGGGGCACTATGGCTACACCTTC. The encoded protein is CASSLKGQGHYGYTF. The full variable domain, in which reference TRBV7-9 and TRBJ1-2 provide the parts outside the CDR3, is DTGVSQNPRHKITKRGQNVTFRCDPISEHNRLYWYRQTLGQGPEFLTYFQNEAQLEKSRLLSDRFSAERPKGSFSTLEIQRTEQGDSAMYLCASSLKGQGHYGYTFGSGTRLTVV.

The V gene is TRBV28, the J gene TRBJ1-1; a weak D match, TRBD1 (6 bases). CDR1 MDHEN and CDR2 SYDVKM come from the germline V gene. Between the trimmed V and J ends, which lost 1 base and 4 bases, there was a span of 13 bases. This CDR3 comprises 15 residues. CDR3 protein: CASSLLRGGVTEAFF. The CDR3 DNA sequence: TGTGCCAGCAGTTTATTAAGGGGGGGGGTCACTGAAGCTTTCTTT.

The V and J genes are TRBV19 and TRBJ2-1; 7 nucleotides line up with TRBD1. V dropped 1 base and J dropped 4; count of bases not matched to a gene: 7. Germline lookup yields CDR1 LNHDA and CDR2 SQIVND (reference sequence). The CDR3 sequence is 16 residues long. CDR3 nucleotide sequence: TGTGCCAGTAGTATAGGTGGGACAGCTGCTTACAATGAGCAGTTCTTC. Translation: CASSIGGTAAYNEQFF.

The chain links TRBV29-1 to TRBJ2-2; weak D call: TRBD2 (6 bases). Germline CDR1 SQVTM, CDR2 ANQGSEA. This CDR3 contains 15 residues. The V end was cut by 7 bases, the J end by 1 base, with 16 bases between. CDR3 nucleotide sequence: TGCAGCGCCAGGCCGGACTACCAGAACACCGGGGAGCTGTTTTTT. Translation gives CSARPDYQNTGELFF.

This clone came up once. The rearrangement joins TRBV4-2 to TRBJ2-1; 9 nucleotides agree with TRBD1. Germline assignment: CDR1 LGHNA and CDR2 YNFKEQ. With V trimmed by 4 bases and J by 1 base, 8 bases remained unmatched. The CDR3 length is 17 residues. CDR3 DNA: TGTGCCAGCAGCCCGGGGGGCGGGACAGGGTCCTACAATGAGCAGTTCTTC. Amino acids: CASSPGGGTGSYNEQFF.

The chain has TRBV27 and TRBJ2-4; 10 bases match TRBD2. J was trimmed by 7 bases and V by 6 bases; bases with no gene match: 9. CDR3 length: 15 residues. Germline V gene lookup returns CDR1 MNHEY and CDR2 SMNVEV (reference sequence). Written as DNA, the CDR3 is TGTGCCAGCAGAGGGAGCGGGAGGGTTGGGAACATTCAGTACTTC. This encodes CASRGSGRVGNIQYF.

The chain carries TRBV6-4 and TRBJ2-3; TRBD2 matches at 8 bases. Losses at the gene ends were 6 bases for V and 2 bases for J; bases not matched to a gene: 7. CDR1 MRHNA and CDR2 SNTAGT come from the germline V gene. The length of the CDR3 is 15 residues. CDR3 coding DNA: TGTGCCAGCAGCCGACAGCGGGGGCCCACAGATACGCAGTATTTT. Translated: CASSRQRGPTDTQYF.

The V call is TRBV6-1, the J call TRBJ2-3; TRBD2 aligns across 14 bases. Germline V CDR1 and CDR2: MNHNS, SASEGT. The V gene end was trimmed by 2 bases and the J gene end by 2 bases; junction bases not matched to a gene: 3. CDR3 length equals 17 residues. In nucleotides, the CDR3 is TGTGCCAGCAGTGAAAGGACTAGCGGGGGGCCCACAGATACGCAGTATTTT. Its translation: CASSERTSGGPTDTQYF.

The chain links TRBV4-2 to TRBJ2-7, with TRBD1 matching 10 bases. This CDR3 region has 14 residues. Trimming took 3 bases from V and 5 from J; bases not matched to a gene: 4. Germline loops: CDR1 LGHNA, CDR2 YNFKEQ. CDR3 in amino acids: CASSHRDRGNEQYF. The CDR3 DNA follows: TGTGCCAGCAGCCACCGGGACAGGGGCAACGAGCAGTACTTC.

The rearrangement links TRBV5-1 to TRBJ2-1; TRBD2 aligns across 11 bases. The junction had 10 bases not matched to a gene; V was cut back by 4 bases and J by 7 bases. This CDR3 region has 16 residues. Germline-derived CDR1 and CDR2 are SGHRS and YFSETQ. The CDR3 loop reads CASSAPGLAVMNEQFF. The DNA of the CDR3 is TGCGCCAGCAGCGCCCCGGGACTAGCGGTAATGAATGAGCAGTTCTTC.

V usage is TRBV6-4 and J usage is TRBJ1-4, with 9 bases matching TRBD1. V was pared by 5 bases and J by 7 bases, with 8 bases of the junction left unmatched. This CDR3 is 15 amino acids long. Germline CDR1 MRHNA, CDR2 SNTAGT. CDR3 residues: CASSLTGGVREKLFF. The CDR3 coding sequence is TGTGCCAGCAGTTTAACAGGGGGCGTTCGTGAAAAACTGTTTTTT.

V gene TRBV5-4 combines with J gene TRBJ2-3; 7 bases agree with TRBD1. Per germline, CDR1 SGHNT and CDR2 YYREEE (reference sequence). V trimming: 7 bases; J trimming: 2 bases; junction bases outside the gene matches: 10. The CDR3 is 15 amino acids. The DNA of the CDR3 is TGTGCCAGCCGCGTTGGGGACAGCTACACAGATACGCAGTATTTT. Protein sequence: CASRVGDSYTDTQYF.

The chain links TRBV6-6 to TRBJ2-5; a weak D match, TRBD1 (6 bases). The J call may be mistaken, given a closer DNA end match to TRBJ2-7. Germline V gene data show CDR1 as MNHNY and CDR2 as SVGAGI (reference sequence). The CDR3 loop spans 14 amino acids. The CDR3 is CASSSGTRTYEQYF. The CDR3 DNA is TGTGCCAGCAGTTCGGGGACAAGAACCTACGAGCAGTACTTC.

The chain carries TRBV9 and TRBJ2-3, with D tentatively TRBD1 (5 bases). The germline gives CDR1 SGDLS, CDR2 YYNGEE. The CDR3 is made up of 12 amino acids. V lost 0 bases and J 12 bases, leaving 11 bases between the germline ends. CDR3 nucleotides: TGTGCCAGCAGCGTAGATTGGGGCCACCAGTATTTT. This encodes CASSVDWGHQYF.

The chain carries TRBV19 and TRBJ1-5; unclear D gene. V was cut by 4 bases and J by 7 bases, with 8 bases left in between. Germline lookup yields CDR1 LNHDA and CDR2 SQIVND (reference sequence). This CDR3 has 12 residues. This CDR3 reads CASSTHTQPQHF. Here the CDR3 DNA reads TGTGCCAGTAGTACCCACACGCAGCCCCAGCATTTT.

There are a few counts of this clone. The chain joins TRBV19 to TRBJ1-2, with no clear D. Per the germline V gene, CDR1 is LNHDA and CDR2 is SQIVND (reference sequence). The V and J ends lost 2 bases and 5 bases respectively, with 9 bases between them. There are 13 residues in the CDR3. The CDR3 region has the DNA TGTGCCAGTAGTATACAGGATTCATATGGCTACACCTTC. Its protein product is CASSIQDSYGYTF. Filled out from reference TRBV19 and TRBJ1-2, the complete variable domain reads DGGITQSPKYLFRKEGQNVTLSCEQNLNHDAMYWYRQDPGQGLRLIYYSQIVNDFQKGDIAEGYSVSREKKESFPLTVTSAQKNPTAFYLCASSIQDSYGYTFGSGTRLTVV.

This rearrangement joins TRBV7-9 to TRBJ2-5, with TRBD1 as a possible D gene (6 bases). Germline CDR1 is SEHNR and CDR2 is FQNEAQ (reference sequence). Trimming took off 5 bases at V and 5 bases at J, with 15 bases between the two ends. The CDR3 contains 14 residues. CDR3 nucleotides: TGTGCCAGCAGCCCGCCCTCAGGGGATGAGACCCAGTACTTC. Translated: CASSPPSGDETQYF.

The chain joins TRBV28 to TRBJ1-5; 7 bases agree with TRBD1. The CDR3 is 16 amino acids. The V segment lost 6 bases and the J segment 0 bases; nucleotides outside the gene matches: 8. Germline loops: CDR1 MDHEN, CDR2 SYDVKM. CDR3 sequence (DNA): TGTGCCAGCAGCCCACACAGGGGCCATAGCAATCAGCCCCAGCATTTT. This encodes CASSPHRGHSNQPQHF.